This entry describes one TCR beta chain. Primers: 60 Vbeta forward and 13 Jbeta reverse. Clones were read by immunoSEQ multiplex PCR, and TCRdb kept only the in-frame ones, dropping some. The sample has about 140,000 clones; around 66% are singletons. These data are taken from a study of cytomegalovirus exposure and HLA in healthy donors. The origin of this receptor is a woman aged 60-70 years in good health and CMV-seronegative. The sequenced sample was PBMCs.

The chain's CDR3 is CASSLSSGTYEQYF. Here the CDR3 DNA reads TGTGCCAGCAGCTTAAGCAGCGGTACCTACGAGCAGTACTTC. The J gene is TRBJ2-7, the V gene TRBV7-2, with D possibly matching TRBD2 (5 bases). CDR3 length: 14 amino acids. Per the germline V gene, CDR1 is SGHTA and CDR2 is FQGNSA. The V end lost 2 bases, the J end lost 2 bases, and 10 bases lay between the germline ends.